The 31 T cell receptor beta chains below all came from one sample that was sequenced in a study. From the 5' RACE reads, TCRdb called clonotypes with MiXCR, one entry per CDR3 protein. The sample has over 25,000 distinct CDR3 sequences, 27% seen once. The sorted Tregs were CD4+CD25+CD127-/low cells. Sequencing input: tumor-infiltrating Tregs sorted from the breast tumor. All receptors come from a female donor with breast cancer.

CDR3 coding DNA: TGTGCCAGCAGTTCACCGGGGACTAGCGGGATAAATGAGCAGTTCTTC. Its translation: CASSSPGTSGINEQFF. The chain is built from TRBV12-3 or TRBV12-4 and TRBJ2-1, with TRBD2 matching over 13 bases. The V and J ends lost 4 bases and 7 bases, in that order; junction bases with no gene match: 7. The CDR3 runs 16 residues.

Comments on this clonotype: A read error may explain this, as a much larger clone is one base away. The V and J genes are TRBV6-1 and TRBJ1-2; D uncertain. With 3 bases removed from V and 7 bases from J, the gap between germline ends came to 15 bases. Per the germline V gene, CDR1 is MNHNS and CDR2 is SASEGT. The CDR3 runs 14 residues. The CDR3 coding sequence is TGTGCCAGCAGTGAGAGTCGGTCCCTCTTTGGCTACACCTTC. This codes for CASSESRSLFGYTF.

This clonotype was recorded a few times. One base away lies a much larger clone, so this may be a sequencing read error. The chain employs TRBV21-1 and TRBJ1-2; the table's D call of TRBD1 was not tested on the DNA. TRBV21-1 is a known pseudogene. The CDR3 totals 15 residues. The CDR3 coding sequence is TGTGCCAGCAGCACTCAGGGACAGCGAAACTATGGCTACACCTTC. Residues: CASSTQGQRNYGYTF.

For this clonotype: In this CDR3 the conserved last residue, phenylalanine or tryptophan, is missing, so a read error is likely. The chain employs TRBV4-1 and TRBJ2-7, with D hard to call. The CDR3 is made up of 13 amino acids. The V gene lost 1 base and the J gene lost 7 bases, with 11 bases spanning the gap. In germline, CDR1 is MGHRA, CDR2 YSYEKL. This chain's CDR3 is CASSQGSGYEQYL. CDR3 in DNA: TGCGCCAGCAGCCAAGGCTCAGGTTATGAGCAGTACCTC.

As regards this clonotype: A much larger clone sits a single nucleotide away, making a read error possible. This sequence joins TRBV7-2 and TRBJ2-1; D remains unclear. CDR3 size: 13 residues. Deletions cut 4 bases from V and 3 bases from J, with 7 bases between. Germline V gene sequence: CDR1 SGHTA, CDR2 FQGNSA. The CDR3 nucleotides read TGTGCCAGCAGCTCCCCGGACTACAATGAGCAGTTCTTC. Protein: CASSSPDYNEQFF. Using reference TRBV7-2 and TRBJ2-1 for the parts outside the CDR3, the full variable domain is GAGVSQSPSNKVTEKGKDVELRCDPISGHTALYWYRQSLGQGLEFLIYFQGNSAPDKSGLPSDRFSAERTGGSVSTLTIQRTQQEDSAVYLCASSSPDYNEQFFGPGTRLTVL.

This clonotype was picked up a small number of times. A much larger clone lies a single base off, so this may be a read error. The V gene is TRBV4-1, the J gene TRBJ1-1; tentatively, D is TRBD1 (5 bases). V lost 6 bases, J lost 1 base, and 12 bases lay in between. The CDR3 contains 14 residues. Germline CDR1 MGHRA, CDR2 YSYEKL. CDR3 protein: CASRSWTTNTEAFF. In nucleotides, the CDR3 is TGCGCCAGCAGGTCCTGGACAACGAACACTGAAGCTTTCTTT.

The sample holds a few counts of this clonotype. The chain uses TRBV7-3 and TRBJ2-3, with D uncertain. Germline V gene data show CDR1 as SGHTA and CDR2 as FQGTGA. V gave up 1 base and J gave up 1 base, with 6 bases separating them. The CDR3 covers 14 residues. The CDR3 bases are TGTGCCAGCAGCTTAAAATCAGGCACAGATACGCAGTATTTT. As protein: CASSLKSGTDTQYF.

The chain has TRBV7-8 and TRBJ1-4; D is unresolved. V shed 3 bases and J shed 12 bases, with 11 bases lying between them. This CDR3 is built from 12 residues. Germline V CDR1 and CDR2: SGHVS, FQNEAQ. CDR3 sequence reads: CASSFTRKELFF. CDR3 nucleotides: TGTGCCAGCAGCTTCACTCGAAAGGAACTGTTTTTT.

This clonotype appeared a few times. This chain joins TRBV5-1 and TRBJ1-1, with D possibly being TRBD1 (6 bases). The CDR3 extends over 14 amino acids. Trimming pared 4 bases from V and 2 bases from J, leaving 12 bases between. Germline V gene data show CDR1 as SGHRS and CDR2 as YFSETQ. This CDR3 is CASSPGGPNTEAFF. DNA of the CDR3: TGCGCCAGCAGCCCCGGGGGGCCCAACACTGAAGCTTTCTTT.

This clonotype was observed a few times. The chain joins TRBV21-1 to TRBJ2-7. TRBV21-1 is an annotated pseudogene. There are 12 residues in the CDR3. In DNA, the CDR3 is TGTGCCACCGCGAGCGGAGTCTACGAGCAGTACTTC. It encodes CATASGVYEQYF.

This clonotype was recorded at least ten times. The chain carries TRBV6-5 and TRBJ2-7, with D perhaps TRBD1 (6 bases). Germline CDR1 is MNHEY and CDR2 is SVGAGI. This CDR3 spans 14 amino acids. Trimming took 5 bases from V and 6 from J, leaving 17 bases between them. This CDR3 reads CASSPRGFEAEQYF. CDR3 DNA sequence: TGTGCCAGCAGTCCGAGGGGGTTTGAGGCCGAGCAGTACTTC.

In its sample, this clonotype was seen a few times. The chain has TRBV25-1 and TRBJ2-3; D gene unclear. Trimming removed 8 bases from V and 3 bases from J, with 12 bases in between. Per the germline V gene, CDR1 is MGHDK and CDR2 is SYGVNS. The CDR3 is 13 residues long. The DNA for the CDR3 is TGTGCCAGCGGTAGTCCCCCGACAGATACGCAGTATTTT. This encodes CASGSPPTDTQYF. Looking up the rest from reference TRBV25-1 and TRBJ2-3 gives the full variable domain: EADIYQTPRYLVIGTGKKITLECSQTMGHDKMYWYQQDPGMELHLIHYSYGVNSTEKGDLSSESTVSRIRTEHFPLTLESARPSHTSQYLCASGSPPTDTQYFGPGTRLTVL.

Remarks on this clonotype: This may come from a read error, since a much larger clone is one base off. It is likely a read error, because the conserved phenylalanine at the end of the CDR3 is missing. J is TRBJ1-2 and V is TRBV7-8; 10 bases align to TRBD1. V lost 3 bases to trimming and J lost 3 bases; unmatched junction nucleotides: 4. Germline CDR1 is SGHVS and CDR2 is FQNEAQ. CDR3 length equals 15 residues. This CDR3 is CASSFSGTGDYGYTL. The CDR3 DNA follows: TGTGCCAGCAGCTTCTCCGGGACAGGGGACTATGGCTACACCCTC.

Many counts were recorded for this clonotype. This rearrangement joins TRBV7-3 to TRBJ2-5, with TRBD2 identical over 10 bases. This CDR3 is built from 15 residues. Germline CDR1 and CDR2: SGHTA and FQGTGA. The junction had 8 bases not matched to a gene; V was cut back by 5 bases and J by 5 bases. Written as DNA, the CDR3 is TGTGCCAGCAGCCCAACTAGCGGGGTTCAGGAGACCCAGTACTTC. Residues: CASSPTSGVQETQYF.

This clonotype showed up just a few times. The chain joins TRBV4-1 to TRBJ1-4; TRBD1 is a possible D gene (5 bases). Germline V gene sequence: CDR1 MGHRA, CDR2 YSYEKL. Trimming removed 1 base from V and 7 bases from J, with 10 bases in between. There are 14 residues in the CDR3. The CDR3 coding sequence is TGCGCCAGCAGCCAAGGAGGGGCCGGTGAAAAACTGTTTTTT. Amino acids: CASSQGGAGEKLFF.

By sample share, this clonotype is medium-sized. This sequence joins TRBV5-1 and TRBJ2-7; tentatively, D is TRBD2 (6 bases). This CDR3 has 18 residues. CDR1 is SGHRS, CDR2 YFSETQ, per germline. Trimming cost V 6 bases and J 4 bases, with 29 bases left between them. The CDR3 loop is CASTPIPPGLKTGYEQYF. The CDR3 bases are TGCGCCAGCACTCCAATCCCCCCGGGACTTAAGACGGGTTACGAGCAGTACTTC. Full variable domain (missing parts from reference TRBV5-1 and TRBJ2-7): KAGVTQTPRYLIKTRGQQVTLSCSPISGHRSVSWYQQTPGQGLQFLFEYFSETQRNKGNFPGRFSGRQFSNSRSEMNVSTLELGDSALYLCASTPIPPGLKTGYEQYFGPGTRLTVT.

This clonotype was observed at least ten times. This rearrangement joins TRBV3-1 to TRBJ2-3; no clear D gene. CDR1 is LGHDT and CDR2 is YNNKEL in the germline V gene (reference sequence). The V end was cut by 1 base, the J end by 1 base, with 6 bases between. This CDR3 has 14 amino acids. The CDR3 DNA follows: TGTGCCAGCAGCCAAGCCTCAGGCACAGATACGCAGTATTTT. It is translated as CASSQASGTDTQYF.

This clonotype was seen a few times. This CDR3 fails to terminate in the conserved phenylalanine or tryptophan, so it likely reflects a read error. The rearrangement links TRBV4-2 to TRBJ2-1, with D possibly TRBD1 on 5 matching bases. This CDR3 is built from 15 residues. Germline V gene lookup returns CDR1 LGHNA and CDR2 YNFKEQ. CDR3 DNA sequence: TGTGCCAGCAGCCAGCATCAAGACAGTGTAAATGTGCAGTTCTCC. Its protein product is CASSQHQDSVNVQFS.

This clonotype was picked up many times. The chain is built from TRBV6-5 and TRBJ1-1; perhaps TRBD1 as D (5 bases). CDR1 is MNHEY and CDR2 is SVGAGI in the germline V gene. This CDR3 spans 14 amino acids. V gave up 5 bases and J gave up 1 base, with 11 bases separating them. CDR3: CASSRGSPNTEAFF. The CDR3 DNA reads TGTGCCAGCAGTCGGGGGTCACCGAACACTGAAGCTTTCTTT.

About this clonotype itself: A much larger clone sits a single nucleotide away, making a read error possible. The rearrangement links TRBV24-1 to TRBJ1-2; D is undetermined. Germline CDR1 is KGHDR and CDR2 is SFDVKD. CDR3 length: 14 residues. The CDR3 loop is CATSDLERAYGHTF. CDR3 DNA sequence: TGTGCCACCAGTGATTTAGAGCGCGCCTATGGCCACACCTTC.

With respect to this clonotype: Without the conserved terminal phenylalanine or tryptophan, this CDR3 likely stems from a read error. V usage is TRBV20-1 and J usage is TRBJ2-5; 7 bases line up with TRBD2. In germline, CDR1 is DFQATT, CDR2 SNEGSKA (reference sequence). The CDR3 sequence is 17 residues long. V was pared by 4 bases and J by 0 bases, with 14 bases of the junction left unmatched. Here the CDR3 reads CSATFIPLAEYQETQYL. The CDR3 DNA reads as TGCAGTGCTACCTTTATCCCGCTAGCGGAGTACCAAGAGACCCAGTACCTC.

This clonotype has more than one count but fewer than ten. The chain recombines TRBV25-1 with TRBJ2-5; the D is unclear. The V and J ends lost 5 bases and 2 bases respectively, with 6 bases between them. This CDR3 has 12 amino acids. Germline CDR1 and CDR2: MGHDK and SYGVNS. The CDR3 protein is CASSQFQETQYF. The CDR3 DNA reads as TGTGCCAGCAGTCAATTTCAAGAGACCCAGTACTTC.

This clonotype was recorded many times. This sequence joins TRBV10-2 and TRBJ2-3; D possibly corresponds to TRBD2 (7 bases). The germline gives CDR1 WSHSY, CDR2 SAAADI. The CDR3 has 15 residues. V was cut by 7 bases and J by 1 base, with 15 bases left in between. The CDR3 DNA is TGCGCCAGCACGGGGGGCGGCGGGGGCACAGATACGCAGTATTTT. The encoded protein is CASTGGGGGTDTQYF.

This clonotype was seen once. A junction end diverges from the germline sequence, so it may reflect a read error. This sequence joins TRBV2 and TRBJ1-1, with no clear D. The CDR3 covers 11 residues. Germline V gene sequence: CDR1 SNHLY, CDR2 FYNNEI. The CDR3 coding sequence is TGTGCCAGCAGCCCAATAGCGGGAGATTACTTT. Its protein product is CASSPIAGDYF.

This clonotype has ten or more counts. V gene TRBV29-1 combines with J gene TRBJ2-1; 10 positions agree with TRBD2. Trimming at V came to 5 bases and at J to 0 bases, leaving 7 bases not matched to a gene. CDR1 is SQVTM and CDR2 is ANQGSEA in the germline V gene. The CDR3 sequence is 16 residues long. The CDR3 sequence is CSVKLAGPSSYNEQFF. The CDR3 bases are TGCAGCGTTAAACTAGCGGGACCCAGCTCCTACAATGAGCAGTTCTTC.

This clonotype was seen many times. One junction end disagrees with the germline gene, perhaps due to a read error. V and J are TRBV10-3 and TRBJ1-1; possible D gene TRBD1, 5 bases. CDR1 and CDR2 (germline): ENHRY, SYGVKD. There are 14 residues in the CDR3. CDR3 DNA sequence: TGTGCCATCAGTGAGTTCAGGGAAAACACTGAAGCTCTCTTT. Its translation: CAISEFRENTEALF.

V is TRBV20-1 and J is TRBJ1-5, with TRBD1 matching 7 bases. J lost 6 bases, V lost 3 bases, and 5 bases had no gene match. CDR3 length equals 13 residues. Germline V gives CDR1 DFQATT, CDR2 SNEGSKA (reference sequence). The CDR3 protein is CSASQGGGQPQHF. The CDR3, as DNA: TGCAGTGCTAGCCAGGGGGGGGGTCAGCCCCAGCATTTT.

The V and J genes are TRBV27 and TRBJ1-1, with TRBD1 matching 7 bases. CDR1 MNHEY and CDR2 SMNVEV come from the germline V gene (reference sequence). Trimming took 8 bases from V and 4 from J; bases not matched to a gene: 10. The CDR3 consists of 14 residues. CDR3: CASAGTVGSTEAFF. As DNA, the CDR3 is TGTGCCAGCGCAGGGACAGTGGGGAGCACTGAAGCTTTCTTT.

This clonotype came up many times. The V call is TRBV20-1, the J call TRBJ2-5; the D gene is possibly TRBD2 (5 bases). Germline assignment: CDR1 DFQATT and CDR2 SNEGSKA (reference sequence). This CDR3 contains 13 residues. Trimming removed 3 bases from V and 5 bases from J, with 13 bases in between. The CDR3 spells CSARGSEVETQYF. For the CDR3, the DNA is TGCAGTGCTAGGGGGAGCGAGGTGGAGACCCAGTACTTC.

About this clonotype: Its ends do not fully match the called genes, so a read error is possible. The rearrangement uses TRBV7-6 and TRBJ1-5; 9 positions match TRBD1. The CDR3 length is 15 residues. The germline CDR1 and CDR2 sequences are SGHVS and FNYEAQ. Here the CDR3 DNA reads TGTGCCAGCAGCGGGACAGGGATACACAATCAGCCTCAGCATTTT. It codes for CASSGTGIHNQPQHF.

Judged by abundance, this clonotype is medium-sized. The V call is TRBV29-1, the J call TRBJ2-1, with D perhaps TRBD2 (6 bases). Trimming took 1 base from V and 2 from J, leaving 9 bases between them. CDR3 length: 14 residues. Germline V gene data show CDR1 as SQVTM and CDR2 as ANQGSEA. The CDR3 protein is CSVEGGNPYNEQFF. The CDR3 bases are TGCAGCGTTGAAGGCGGGAACCCCTACAATGAGCAGTTCTTC.